The 26 T cell receptor beta chains below come from one sample, sequenced in a study of cytomegalovirus exposure and HLA in healthy donors. 13 Jbeta primers and 60 Vbeta primers were used for the PCR. The assay was immunoSEQ multiplex PCR, and TCRdb's table has in-frame clones only and misses some. The table shows around 88,000 clones, with approximately 79% occurring only once. The sequencing sample was made of PBMCs. All receptors derive from a male donor in good health and CMV-seronegative.

This clone appeared a single time. The chain is built from TRBV7-9 and TRBJ2-7; 13 nucleotides agree with TRBD2. V shed 4 bases and J 5 bases; nucleotides not matched to a gene: 14. Germline CDR1 is SEHNR and CDR2 is FQNEAQ (reference sequence). The CDR3 covers 18 residues. The CDR3 reads CASSSGGLAGVPSHEQYF. DNA of the CDR3: TGTGCCAGCAGCTCCGGCGGACTAGCGGGAGTTCCATCCCACGAGCAGTACTTC.

The CDR3 protein is CASSRGGARTINEQFF. The CDR3 coding sequence is TGTGCCAGCAGTAGAGGGGGAGCAAGGACCATCAATGAGCAGTTCTTC. The gene calls are TRBV9 and TRBJ2-1; perhaps TRBD1 as D (6 bases). Germline-derived CDR1 and CDR2 are SGDLS and YYNGEE. V lost 5 bases, J lost 6 bases, and 21 bases lay in between. The CDR3 is 16 amino acids.

The chain carries TRBV5-4 and TRBJ2-7, with 7 bases matching TRBD1. Germline CDR1 and CDR2: SGHNT and YYREEE (reference sequence). Germline trimming cut 5 bases from V and 2 bases from J; bases unmatched to any gene: 10. This CDR3 comprises 15 residues. The CDR3 DNA sequence: TGTGCCAGCAGGTTAGGGGGACAGCCAACCTACGAGCAGTACTTC. Residues: CASRLGGQPTYEQYF.

The CDR3 DNA reads TGTGCCAGCAGCTTTCGCGTTGGGACACCCAACACCGGGGAGCTGTTTTTT. It yields the protein CASSFRVGTPNTGELFF. This chain links TRBV5-6 with TRBJ2-2, with a possible D match to TRBD1 (6 bases). Per germline, CDR1 SGHDT and CDR2 YYEEEE. The CDR3 is made up of 17 amino acids. The V and J ends lost 2 bases and 2 bases respectively, with 16 bases between them.

The rearrangement uses TRBV29-1 and TRBJ2-2, with D tentatively TRBD1 (5 bases). CDR1 is SQVTM and CDR2 is ANQGSEA in the germline V gene. The CDR3 runs 14 residues. Deletions cut 2 bases from V and 1 base from J, with 8 bases between. CDR3 bases: TGCAGCGTTGAACCCCAGGGGAACACCGGGGAGCTGTTTTTT. Translation gives CSVEPQGNTGELFF.

The chain carries TRBV10-3 and TRBJ2-7, with 8 bases aligning to TRBD1. The CDR3 loop spans 14 amino acids. V shed 8 bases, J shed 4 bases, and the junction held 10 bases outside the gene matches. Germline V gene sequence: CDR1 ENHRY, CDR2 SYGVKD. The CDR3 DNA is TGTGCCATCGCCTTGGGACAGGAGATTTACGAGCAGTACTTC. This sequence encodes CAIALGQEIYEQYF.

V is TRBV9 and J is TRBJ2-7; 9 positions match TRBD2. This CDR3 contains 16 residues. Germline V lookup: CDR1 SGDLS, CDR2 YYNGEE. Trimming at V came to 0 bases and at J to 3 bases, leaving 7 bases not matched to a gene. In DNA form, the CDR3 reads TGTGCCAGCAGCGTAGCTACCAGCGGGAGGCTCTACGAGCAGTACTTC. Its protein product is CASSVATSGRLYEQYF.

The count of this clone is one. The chain employs TRBV21-1 and TRBJ2-4; the tabulated D call, TRBD1, remains unverified against the DNA. TRBV21-1 is labeled a pseudogene. CDR3 length equals 14 residues. CDR3 DNA: TGTGCCAGCAGACCGCAGTTAGCCAAAAACATTCAGTACTTC. It translates to CASRPQLAKNIQYF.

The chain is built from TRBV6-5 and TRBJ2-7, with D perhaps matching TRBD2 (5 bases). The CDR3 is made up of 13 amino acids. Trimming took off 5 bases at V and 3 bases at J, with 11 bases between the two ends. Germline V gene sequence: CDR1 MNHEY, CDR2 SVGAGI. The CDR3 bases are TGTGCCAGCAGTCTAGCACGGGACTACGAGCAGTACTTC. Its protein product is CASSLARDYEQYF.

The chain combines TRBV4-2 with TRBJ1-3; D remains ambiguous. The CDR3 runs 17 residues. Trimming stripped 0 bases from V and 0 bases from J, with 12 bases between. Germline V lookup: CDR1 LGHNA, CDR2 YNFKEQ. The CDR3 DNA reads TGTGCCAGCAGCCAAGATTCAGACACCAACTCTGGAAACACCATATATTTT. Its translation: CASSQDSDTNSGNTIYF.

This clone occurred a few times. The chain is built from TRBV28 and TRBJ1-5, with a weak D call TRBD1 (5 bases). Germline assignment: CDR1 MDHEN and CDR2 SYDVKM. Between the trimmed V and J ends, which lost 2 bases and 1 base, there was a span of 12 bases. CDR3 length: 16 amino acids. CDR3 sequence: CASSLREGLSNQPQHF. CDR3 bases: TGTGCCAGCAGTTTAAGGGAGGGGTTGAGCAATCAGCCCCAGCATTTT.

This chain uses TRBV28 with TRBJ2-1; 14 nucleotides line up with TRBD2. The CDR3 is made up of 17 amino acids. Germline V lookup: CDR1 MDHEN, CDR2 SYDVKM. The V and J ends lost 5 bases and 3 bases, in that order; junction bases with no gene match: 6. The CDR3 DNA sequence: TGTGCCAGCAGTGGGACTAGCGGGGGTGATCTCTACAATGAGCAGTTCTTC. Its protein product is CASSGTSGGDLYNEQFF.

This clone was found a few times. The V gene is TRBV7-2, the J gene TRBJ2-5, with a tentative D call TRBD2 (6 bases). V was clipped by 5 bases and J by 5 bases, with 12 bases between them. The CDR3 extends over 13 amino acids. Germline assignment: CDR1 SGHTA and CDR2 FQGNSA. CDR3 in amino acids: CASSRAGWETQYF. CDR3 DNA: TGTGCCAGCAGCCGAGCGGGTTGGGAGACCCAGTACTTC. The full variable domain, its missing parts supplied by reference TRBV7-2 and TRBJ2-5, is GAGVSQSPSNKVTEKGKDVELRCDPISGHTALYWYRQSLGQGLEFLIYFQGNSAPDKSGLPSDRFSAERTGGSVSTLTIQRTQQEDSAVYLCASSRAGWETQYFGPGTRLLVL.

The rearrangement uses TRBV2 and TRBJ1-2; the D gene is possibly TRBD1 (6 bases). In germline, CDR1 is SNHLY, CDR2 FYNNEI. This CDR3 comprises 13 residues. The V end was cut by 4 bases, the J end by 8 bases, with 14 bases between. The CDR3 loop is CASSAQQGVGYTF. The CDR3 bases are TGTGCCAGCAGTGCTCAACAGGGTGTCGGCTACACCTTC.

The V gene is TRBV15, the J gene TRBJ1-1; 8 bases line up with TRBD1. The V and J ends lost 6 bases and 0 bases, in that order; junction bases with no gene match: 6. The CDR3 is 15 residues long. The germline CDR1 and CDR2 sequences are LNHNV and YYDKDF (reference sequence). The DNA for the CDR3 is TGTGCCACCAGGTTCCGGGACAGGATGAACACTGAAGCTTTCTTT. Amino acid sequence: CATRFRDRMNTEAFF. Looking up the rest from reference TRBV15 and TRBJ1-1 gives the full variable domain: DAMVIQNPRYQVTQFGKPVTLSCSQTLNHNVMYWYQQKSSQAPKLLFHYYDKDFNNEADTPDNFQSRRPNTSFCFLDIRSPGLGDTAMYLCATRFRDRMNTEAFFGQGTRLTVV.

This chain uses TRBV6-6 with TRBJ2-3, with a possible D match to TRBD2 (7 bases). V dropped 11 bases and J dropped 6 bases, with 21 bases sitting between them. This CDR3 has 14 amino acids. CDR1 and CDR2 from the germline V gene are MNHNY and SVGAGI (reference sequence). In DNA, the CDR3 is TGTGCCGGTTCGGGGGCGGGAGTAGGCGATACGCAGTATTTT. Translated: CAGSGAGVGDTQYF.

The chain carries TRBV5-4 and TRBJ1-5, with 8 nucleotides matching TRBD1. V shed 4 bases, J shed 5 bases, and the junction held 8 bases outside the gene matches. CDR3 length equals 15 residues. Germline V gives CDR1 SGHNT, CDR2 YYREEE (reference sequence). In DNA form, the CDR3 reads TGTGCCAGCAGCCAAGATGGACAGGGCGATCAGCCCCAGCATTTT. Translating gives CASSQDGQGDQPQHF.

The chain links TRBV19 to TRBJ1-1, with D possibly TRBD1 on 6 matching bases. This CDR3 comprises 13 residues. V lost 6 bases and J 7 bases, leaving 15 bases between the germline ends. The germline gives CDR1 LNHDA, CDR2 SQIVND (reference sequence). Here the CDR3 DNA reads TGTGCCAGTAGCTTCAGACTGACAGGTGAAGCTTTCTTT. The encoded protein is CASSFRLTGEAFF.

The chain links TRBV27 to TRBJ2-7, with 8 bases matching TRBD1. Germline lookup yields CDR1 MNHEY and CDR2 SMNVEV (reference sequence). This CDR3 contains 13 residues. Trimming took 6 bases from V and 5 from J; bases not matched to a gene: 6. The CDR3 bases are TGTGCCAGCAGGGTGGACAGGGTTCACGAGCAGTACTTC. The encoded protein is CASRVDRVHEQYF.

This rearrangement joins TRBV4-1 to TRBJ2-2; D perhaps matches TRBD2 (6 bases). The germline V gene encodes CDR1 MGHRA and CDR2 YSYEKL. The CDR3 sequence is 18 residues long. V lost 4 bases, J lost 3 bases, and 21 bases lay in between. CDR3 sequence: CASSPSHPGGFDTGELFF. DNA for the CDR3: TGCGCCAGCAGCCCTTCCCACCCCGGAGGGTTTGACACCGGGGAGCTGTTTTTT.

The chain has TRBV6-5 and TRBJ2-7; D is ambiguous. The V gene lost 5 bases and the J gene lost 0 bases, with 11 bases spanning the gap. The CDR3 spans 14 residues. Germline lookup yields CDR1 MNHEY and CDR2 SVGAGI. The CDR3 nucleotides read TGTGCCAGCAGTCCGACCCGGAGCTCCTACGAGCAGTACTTC. Its translation: CASSPTRSSYEQYF.

J is TRBJ2-7 and V is TRBV28; the match to TRBD1 covers 8 bases. Germline values: CDR1 MDHEN, CDR2 SYDVKM. This CDR3 has 18 residues. Unmatched junction bases numbered 16, after V lost 3 bases and J lost 3 bases. CDR3 bases: TGTGCCAGCAGTTTTTTTCGGGACCGGACAGGGATTAGCTACGAGCAGTACTTC. Translated: CASSFFRDRTGISYEQYF.

This chain joins TRBV11-3 and TRBJ2-1; D gene unclear. In germline, CDR1 is SGHNT, CDR2 YENEEA. The CDR3 is made up of 13 amino acids. The V end was cut by 5 bases, the J end by 4 bases, with 9 bases between. CDR3 DNA sequence: TGTGCCAGCAGCGTACCGGGTTACAATGAGCAGTTCTTC. It codes for CASSVPGYNEQFF.

The V gene is TRBV6-5, the J gene TRBJ2-1; 7 bases line up with TRBD2. The junction had 8 bases not matched to a gene; V was cut back by 2 bases and J by 7 bases. This CDR3 is 15 amino acids long. The germline gives CDR1 MNHEY, CDR2 SVGAGI. The CDR3 nucleotides are TGTGCCAGCAGTTACGAGGGCGGGAGTGGGAATGAGCAGTTCTTC. This codes for CASSYEGGSGNEQFF.

The rearrangement uses TRBV6-1 and TRBJ2-7; D gene unclear. V was trimmed by 7 bases and J by 4 bases, leaving 17 bases between them. CDR1 and CDR2 (germline): MNHNS, SASEGT. This CDR3 is built from 14 residues. The chain's CDR3 is CASTKAEVRYEQYF. CDR3 DNA: TGTGCCAGCACCAAAGCCGAGGTTCGGTACGAGCAGTACTTC.

The chain employs TRBV21-1 and TRBJ1-1; the D call of TRBD1 is as the table states it, not checked on the DNA. TRBV21-1 is assigned pseudogene status. The CDR3 length is 15 residues. CDR3 bases: TGTGCCAGCAGCAGTGGGACATACATGAACACTGAAGCTTTCTTT. Translation: CASSSGTYMNTEAFF.